The sample holds one count of the clone carrying this TCR beta chain. The source of the sample is a study of blood T cell repertoires in COVID-19. From germline, CDR1 is SGHNT and CDR2 YYREEE (reference sequence). The CDR3 spans 13 residues. Trimming shortened V by 3 bases and J by 10 bases, and 16 bases separated the two germline ends. The table came from immunoSEQ multiplex PCR; TCRdb's copy has only in-frame clones and leaves some out. The profile shows approximately 90,000 clones, 70% to 80% of them singletons. This clonotype was obtained from a human donor in a cohort sampled during active COVID-19. The source material was peripheral blood. This chain joins TRBV5-4 and TRBJ1-1; D is perhaps TRBD1 (5 bases). In DNA form, the CDR3 reads TGTGCCAGCAGCTCATTAGTGGGGGGTGCAGCTTTCTTT. Protein product: CASSSLVGGAAFF.